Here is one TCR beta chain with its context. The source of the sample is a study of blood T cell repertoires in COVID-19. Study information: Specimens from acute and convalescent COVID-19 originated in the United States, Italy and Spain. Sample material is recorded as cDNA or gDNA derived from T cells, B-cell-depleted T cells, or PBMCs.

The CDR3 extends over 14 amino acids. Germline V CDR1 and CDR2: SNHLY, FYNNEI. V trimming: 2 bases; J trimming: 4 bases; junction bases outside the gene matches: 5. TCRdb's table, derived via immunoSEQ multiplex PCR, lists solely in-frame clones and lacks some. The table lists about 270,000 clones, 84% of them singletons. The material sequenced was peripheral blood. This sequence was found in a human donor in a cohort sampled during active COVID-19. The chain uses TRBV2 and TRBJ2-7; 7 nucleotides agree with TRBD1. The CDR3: CASSETGVEYEQYF. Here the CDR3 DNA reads TGTGCCAGCAGTGAAACAGGGGTGGAATACGAGCAGTACTTC.